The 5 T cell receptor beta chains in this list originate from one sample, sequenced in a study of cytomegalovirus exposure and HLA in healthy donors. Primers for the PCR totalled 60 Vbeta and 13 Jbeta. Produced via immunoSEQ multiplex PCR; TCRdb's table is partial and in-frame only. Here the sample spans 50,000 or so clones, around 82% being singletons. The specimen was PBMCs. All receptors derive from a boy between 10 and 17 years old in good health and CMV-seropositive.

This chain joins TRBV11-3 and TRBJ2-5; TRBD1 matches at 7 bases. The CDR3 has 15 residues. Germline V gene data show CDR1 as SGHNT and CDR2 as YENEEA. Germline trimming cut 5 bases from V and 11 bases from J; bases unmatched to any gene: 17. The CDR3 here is CASSPNRQGASEQYF. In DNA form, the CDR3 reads TGTGCCAGCAGCCCTAACCGACAGGGAGCTTCGGAGCAGTACTTC.

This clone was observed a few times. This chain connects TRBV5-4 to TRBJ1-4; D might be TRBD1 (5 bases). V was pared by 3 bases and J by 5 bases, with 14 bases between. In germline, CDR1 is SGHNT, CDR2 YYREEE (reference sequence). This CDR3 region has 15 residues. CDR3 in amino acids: CASSSTGEVNEKLFF. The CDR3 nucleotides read TGTGCCAGCAGCTCAACAGGCGAAGTCAATGAAAAACTGTTTTTT.

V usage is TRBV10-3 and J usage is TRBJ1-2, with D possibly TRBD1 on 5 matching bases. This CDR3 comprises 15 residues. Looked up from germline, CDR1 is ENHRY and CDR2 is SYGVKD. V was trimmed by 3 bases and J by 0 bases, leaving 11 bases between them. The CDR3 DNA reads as TGTGCCATCAGTGATATAGGGGTAACTAACTATGGCTACACCTTC. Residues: CAISDIGVTNYGYTF.

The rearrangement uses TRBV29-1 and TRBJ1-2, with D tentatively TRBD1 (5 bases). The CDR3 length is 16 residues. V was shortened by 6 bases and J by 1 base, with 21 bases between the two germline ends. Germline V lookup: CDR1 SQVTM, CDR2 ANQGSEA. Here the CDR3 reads CSVGRAGSMGNYGYTF. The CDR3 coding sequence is TGCAGCGTGGGCCGGGCAGGGTCCATGGGTAACTATGGCTACACCTTC. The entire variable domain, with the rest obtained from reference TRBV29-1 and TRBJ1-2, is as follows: SAVISQKPSRDICQRGTSLTIQCQVDSQVTMMFWYRQQPGQSLTLIATANQGSEATYESGFVIDKFPISRPNLTFSTLTVSNMSPEDSSIYLCSVGRAGSMGNYGYTFGSGTRLTVV.

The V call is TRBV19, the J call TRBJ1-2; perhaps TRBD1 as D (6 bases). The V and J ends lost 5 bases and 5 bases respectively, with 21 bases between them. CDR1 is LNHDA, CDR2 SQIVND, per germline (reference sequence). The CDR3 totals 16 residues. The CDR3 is CASSRILRTVGYGYTF. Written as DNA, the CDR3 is TGTGCCAGTAGTCGCATACTTCGGACAGTCGGATATGGCTACACCTTC. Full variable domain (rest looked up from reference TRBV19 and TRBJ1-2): DGGITQSPKYLFRKEGQNVTLSCEQNLNHDAMYWYRQDPGQGLRLIYYSQIVNDFQKGDIAEGYSVSREKKESFPLTVTSAQKNPTAFYLCASSRILRTVGYGYTFGSGTRLTVV.